Listed below are T cell receptor beta chains from one sample, sequenced in a study of blood T cell repertoires in COVID-19. TCRdb's table, derived via immunoSEQ multiplex PCR, lists solely in-frame clones and lacks some. The sample carries some 260,000 clones, roughly 90% recorded once. The sequencing input was peripheral blood. These TCRs come from a human donor in a cohort sampled during active COVID-19. The CDR3 runs from the conserved cysteine through the conserved F or W. Each record gives: D gene, clone size, V gene, J gene, CDR3 DNA, CDR3 protein. The D gene is left open where the match is weak. Part of the rows lack a size; the others show once, few, many or a class for expanded clones.

D gene: TRBD2; clone size: NA; V gene: TRBV7-2; J gene: TRBJ2-7; CDR3 DNA: TGTGCCAGCAGCCAACTAGCGTTATACGAGCAGTACTTC; CDR3 protein: CASSQLALYEQYF
D gene: NA; clone size: NA; V gene: TRBV19; J gene: TRBJ2-1; CDR3 DNA: TGTGCCAGTAGTATAGCGACCTCCGGCGGACTAGAGCAGTTCTTC; CDR3 protein: CASSIATSGGLEQFF
D gene: TRBD2; clone size: NA; V gene: TRBV11-2; J gene: TRBJ2-7; CDR3 DNA: TGTGCCAGCACCCTAGCGGGTTCCGAGCAGTACTTC; CDR3 protein: CASTLAGSEQYF
D gene: TRBD1; clone size: NA; V gene: TRBV28; J gene: TRBJ1-2; CDR3 DNA: TGTGCCAGCAGCCCCGGACAGGGCTATGGCTACACCTTC; CDR3 protein: CASSPGQGYGYTF
D gene: NA; clone size: NA; V gene: TRBV19; J gene: TRBJ2-5; CDR3 DNA: TGTGCCAGTAGTGAGAGTAAGGCAGGGTCCGGGTCCCAGTACTTC; CDR3 protein: CASSESKAGSGSQYF
D gene: NA; clone size: NA; V gene: TRBV7-9; J gene: TRBJ2-1; CDR3 DNA: TGTGCCAGCAGCGAACTAGGCAGCTCCTACAATGAGCAGTTCTTC; CDR3 protein: CASSELGSSYNEQFF
D gene: TRBD1; clone size: once; V gene: TRBV4-3; J gene: TRBJ2-7; CDR3 DNA: TGCGCCAGCAGCCCGGACAGGGATGCCTACGAGCAGTACTTC; CDR3 protein: CASSPDRDAYEQYF
D gene: NA; clone size: NA; V gene: TRBV5-1; J gene: TRBJ1-5; CDR3 DNA: TGCGCCAGCAGCTTGAACGGGGGATCCCATCAGCCCCAGCATTTT; CDR3 protein: CASSLNGGSHQPQHF
D gene: NA; clone size: NA; V gene: TRBV18; J gene: TRBJ1-1; CDR3 DNA: TGTGCCAGCTCGCCGGGAAATACCAACACTGAAGCTTTCTTT; CDR3 protein: CASSPGNTNTEAFF
D gene: TRBD2; clone size: NA; V gene: TRBV19; J gene: TRBJ2-1; CDR3 DNA: TGTGCCAGTAGTTTGAGGACTAGCGGGACCTACAATGAGCAGTTCTTC; CDR3 protein: CASSLRTSGTYNEQFF
D gene: NA; clone size: NA; V gene: TRBV27; J gene: TRBJ1-4; CDR3 DNA: TGTGCCAGCAGCAGGTGGACAGAGGTTAATGAAAAACTGTTTTTT; CDR3 protein: CASSRWTEVNEKLFF
D gene: TRBD1; clone size: once; V gene: TRBV7-2; J gene: TRBJ2-7; CDR3 DNA: TGTGCCAGCAGCCCTCATAGGGACAGAGACTACGAGCAGTACTTC; CDR3 protein: CASSPHRDRDYEQYF
D gene: NA; clone size: NA; V gene: TRBV27; J gene: TRBJ1-5; CDR3 DNA: TGTGCCAGCAGTTTAAAGCCCTTATCAGGGCCCCAGCATTTT; CDR3 protein: CASSLKPLSGPQHF
D gene: NA; clone size: NA; V gene: TRBV12-3/TRBV12-4; J gene: TRBJ1-2; CDR3 DNA: TGTGCCAGCAGTCCCCGTGGCAACTATGGCTACACCTTC; CDR3 protein: CASSPRGNYGYTF
D gene: TRBD1; clone size: NA; V gene: TRBV6-5; J gene: TRBJ2-7; CDR3 DNA: TGTGCCAGCAGCCTCCGGGACAGAAAACCCTACGAGCAGTACTTC; CDR3 protein: CASSLRDRKPYEQYF
D gene: NA; clone size: NA; V gene: TRBV27; J gene: TRBJ1-4; CDR3 DNA: TGTGCCAGCAGCCCAGGTGCTCATGCCCCACGGGGAAAACTGTTTTTT; CDR3 protein: CASSPGAHAPRGKLFF
D gene: TRBD2; clone size: NA; V gene: TRBV4-3; J gene: TRBJ2-5; CDR3 DNA: TGCGCCAGCAGCCAAGATGGCGGGGGGAATCAAGAGACCCAGTACTTC; CDR3 protein: CASSQDGGGNQETQYF
D gene: TRBD2; clone size: NA; V gene: TRBV19; J gene: TRBJ2-7; CDR3 DNA: TGTGCCAGTAGTTGGACTAGCGGAAACTACGAGCAGTACTTC; CDR3 protein: CASSWTSGNYEQYF
D gene: TRBD1; clone size: NA; V gene: TRBV6-2/TRBV6-3; J gene: TRBJ1-5; CDR3 DNA: TGTGCCAGCAGTTACTCCCGGGACAGTCAAAATCAGCCCCAGCATTTT; CDR3 protein: CASSYSRDSQNQPQHF
D gene: NA; clone size: NA; V gene: TRBV4-2; J gene: TRBJ2-1; CDR3 DNA: TGTGCCAGCAGCCAAGGGCAGGAGGGCCTGAACAATGAGCAGTTCTTC; CDR3 protein: CASSQGQEGLNNEQFF
D gene: NA; clone size: NA; V gene: TRBV20-1; J gene: TRBJ2-7; CDR3 DNA: TGCAGTGCTAGTCTTGACAGGTCCTACGAGCAGTACTTC; CDR3 protein: CSASLDRSYEQYF
D gene: NA; clone size: NA; V gene: TRBV12-3/TRBV12-4; J gene: TRBJ1-3; CDR3 DNA: TGTGCCAGCGGCCTTCTGAACACCATATATTTT; CDR3 protein: CASGLLNTIYF
D gene: NA; clone size: once; V gene: TRBV18; J gene: TRBJ2-5; CDR3 DNA: TGTGCCAGCTCTCGGGACTCACAAGAGACCCAGTACTTC; CDR3 protein: CASSRDSQETQYF
D gene: NA; clone size: NA; V gene: TRBV6-5; J gene: TRBJ1-4; CDR3 DNA: TGTGCCAGCAGTTATAGTGCGGGACCTCCGAAAGAAAAACTGTTTTTT; CDR3 protein: CASSYSAGPPKEKLFF
D gene: TRBD2; clone size: NA; V gene: TRBV27; J gene: TRBJ2-7; CDR3 DNA: TGTGCCAGCAGTCCCGGAGCGGGAGTATACGAGCAGTACTTC; CDR3 protein: CASSPGAGVYEQYF
D gene: NA; clone size: NA; V gene: TRBV11-3; J gene: TRBJ1-4; CDR3 DNA: TGTGCCAGCAGCTTATCAGGGGACGAAAAACTGTTTTTT; CDR3 protein: CASSLSGDEKLFF
D gene: TRBD2; clone size: NA; V gene: TRBV18; J gene: TRBJ2-7; CDR3 DNA: TGTGCCAGCTCAGCCACTAGCGGGAATCCCTACGAGCAGTACTTC; CDR3 protein: CASSATSGNPYEQYF
D gene: NA; clone size: NA; V gene: TRBV12-3/TRBV12-4; J gene: TRBJ1-2; CDR3 DNA: TGTGCCAGCAGTTTAGCCAGTATCTATGGCTACACCTTC; CDR3 protein: CASSLASIYGYTF
D gene: NA; clone size: NA; V gene: TRBV29-1; J gene: TRBJ1-1; CDR3 DNA: TGCAGCGTTGGGCGGGGAACAGTCATGAACACTGAAGCTTTCTTT; CDR3 protein: CSVGRGTVMNTEAFF
D gene: TRBD1; clone size: NA; V gene: TRBV5-4; J gene: TRBJ2-7; CDR3 DNA: TGTGCCAGCAGCTGGGGACAGGGGGCGGGGGAGCAGTACTTC; CDR3 protein: CASSWGQGAGEQYF
D gene: TRBD1; clone size: NA; V gene: TRBV5-4; J gene: TRBJ1-3; CDR3 DNA: TGTGCCAGCAGCTGGGGTCCGGGACAGGTCTCTGGAAACACCATATATTTT; CDR3 protein: CASSWGPGQVSGNTIYF
D gene: TRBD2; clone size: NA; V gene: TRBV5-1; J gene: TRBJ2-7; CDR3 DNA: TGCGCCAGCAGCTTGTCTGCTAGCGGGAGCTACGAGCAGTACTTC; CDR3 protein: CASSLSASGSYEQYF
D gene: NA; clone size: few; V gene: TRBV7-9; J gene: TRBJ1-1; CDR3 DNA: TGTGCCAGCAGCTTAGAGAGGATGAGAAAGAACACTGAAGCTTTCTTT; CDR3 protein: CASSLERMRKNTEAFF
D gene: TRBD2; clone size: NA; V gene: TRBV5-4; J gene: TRBJ2-7; CDR3 DNA: TGTGCCAGCAGCTTGGCCCCCCTAGCGGGATCCGTAGAGCAGTACTTC; CDR3 protein: CASSLAPLAGSVEQYF
D gene: TRBD1; clone size: NA; V gene: TRBV7-9; J gene: TRBJ1-1; CDR3 DNA: TGTGCCAGCAGCTTGGACAGGGAGCCTGAAGCTTTCTTT; CDR3 protein: CASSLDREPEAFF
D gene: NA; clone size: NA; V gene: TRBV7-2; J gene: TRBJ1-1; CDR3 DNA: TGTGCCAGCAGCTTACAGGTAAAAGCTTTCTTT; CDR3 protein: CASSLQVKAFF
D gene: TRBD2; clone size: NA; V gene: TRBV3-1/TRBV3-2; J gene: TRBJ2-3; CDR3 DNA: TGTGCCAGCAGCCAAATGGGACTAGCGGTCACAGATACGCAGTATTTT; CDR3 protein: CASSQMGLAVTDTQYF
D gene: NA; clone size: few; V gene: TRBV7-2; J gene: TRBJ1-2; CDR3 DNA: TGTGCCAGCAGCTTAGCAGCACTTGGTGCAGGGAACACCTTC; CDR3 protein: CASSLAALGAGNTF